These T cell receptor beta chains were read from a single sample in a study of shared clonotypes between healthy human individuals. Sequencing used immunoSEQ multiplex PCR; TCRdb keeps in-frame clones, though not all of them. This table holds about 2.2 million clones, around 95% found once. Sequencing was carried out using naive CD8+ T cells from PBMCs. All receptors come from a man in his late teens or twenties in good health. Some clones in this sample may be carry-over from other donors' samples. Each CDR3 is given with its conserved first and last residue.

J gene	V gene	CDR3 protein
TRBJ2-5	TRBV4-3	CASSQLGGLQETQYF
TRBJ2-2	TRBV7-6	CASSLAGNTGELFF
TRBJ1-1	TRBV16	CASSQSGGPAFF
TRBJ2-3	TRBV2	CASSGGTSGSWADTQYF
TRBJ2-1	TRBV19	CASSIRGYNEQFF
TRBJ2-7	TRBV13	CASSLGAGGPKGEQYF
TRBJ1-1	TRBV7-3	CASSFRGPNTEAFF
TRBJ2-1	TRBV19	CASSATGSNEQFF
TRBJ1-5	TRBV30	CAWSVFGGEQPQHF
TRBJ2-1	TRBV4-3	CASSQDLGGMWYNEQFF
TRBJ2-1	TRBV9	CASSLESREGYEQFF
TRBJ2-2	TRBV28	CASSLSAFTAGELFF
TRBJ1-1	TRBV15	CATCQSWENTEAFF
TRBJ2-2	TRBV27	CASSPPSSGRRYPGELFF
TRBJ2-3	TRBV27	CASSLVPDTQYF
TRBJ2-5	TRBV5-1	CASSLTSGSQETQYF
TRBJ1-4	TRBV18	CASSAQRGTNEKLFF
TRBJ2-7	TRBV6-5	CASSYSEGIYEQYF
TRBJ1-5	TRBV7-8	CASSLYGVGTDSNQPQHF
TRBJ1-1	TRBV28	CASWRQAGPTEAFF
TRBJ1-4	TRBV5-6	CASSLATRGWGEKLFF
TRBJ2-3	TRBV7-9	CASSPQDRVHGTQYF
TRBJ2-7	TRBV28	CASTPHRDSTYEQYF
TRBJ2-7	TRBV11-2	CASSPGTVSSYEQYF
TRBJ1-2	TRBV6-6	CASSQTATYGYTF
TRBJ2-7	TRBV7-6	CASQGQDYEQYF
TRBJ2-5	TRBV28	CASEHKETQYF
TRBJ2-5	TRBV29-1	CSGVTGGETQYF
TRBJ2-7	TRBV29-1	CSAGTGDSYEQYF
TRBJ2-3	TRBV5-6	CASSLVRVGTDTQYF
TRBJ2-1	TRBV7-9	CASSSWTSGKGNEQFF
TRBJ2-5	TRBV4-1	CASSQEARDGETQYF
TRBJ1-6	TRBV7-9	CASSLGTGVNSPLHF
TRBJ2-7	TRBV27	CASRGPPYYEQYF
TRBJ2-7	TRBV5-1	CASSLGGEQYF